Shown below are 24 T cell receptor beta chains from a single sample sequenced in a study of T-cell memory formation after mild COVID-19. TCRdb independently ran MiXCR on the 5' RACE reads; one entry per CDR3 protein. Among a few hundred thousand distinct CDR3 sequences listed, roughly 10% were seen once. Sequencing was done on a sample of PBMCs or a T cell subset sorted from them (not recorded which). The receptors were gathered from a man younger than 30 who had mild COVID-19 (a few samples of this study predate the infection). Cell type and time point are not known.

Many counts were recorded for this clonotype. V gene TRBV12-3 or TRBV12-4 combines with J gene TRBJ2-2; D possibly corresponds to TRBD2 (7 bases). The CDR3 sequence is 15 residues long. With 7 bases removed from V and 1 base from J, the gap between germline ends came to 13 bases. CDR3 sequence: CASIRGGLNTGELFF. The CDR3 DNA sequence: TGTGCCAGCATCCGCGGGGGCCTGAACACCGGGGAGCTGTTTTTT.

This rearrangement joins TRBV7-8 to TRBJ2-7, with TRBD1 identical over 9 bases. The CDR3 is made up of 18 amino acids. After removal of 5 bases from V and 9 bases from J, the junction contained 23 bases not matched to a gene. Germline V CDR1 and CDR2: SGHVS, FQNEAQ. Here the CDR3 reads CASSATRDRAPVRIGQYV. The CDR3, as DNA: TGTGCCAGCAGCGCCACCCGGGACAGGGCACCGGTACGCATTGGGCAGTACGTC.

In this sample, this clonotype turned up a few times. The rearrangement links TRBV12-3 or TRBV12-4 to TRBJ1-1; 10 bases are shared with TRBD1. The V gene end was trimmed by 5 bases and the J gene end by 3 bases; junction bases not matched to a gene: 6. CDR3 length: 15 amino acids. This chain's CDR3 is CASSPGDRGDTEAFF. The CDR3, as DNA: TGTGCCAGCAGTCCCGGGGACAGGGGAGACACTGAAGCTTTCTTT.

The table lists this clonotype with a few counts. CDR3 sequence: CASSPATSSDTQYF. CDR3 in DNA: TGCGCCAGCAGCCCCGCGACTAGTTCAGATACGCAGTATTTT. J is TRBJ2-3 and V is TRBV5-1; TRBD2 might be the D (6 bases). Between the trimmed V and J ends, which lost 4 bases and 4 bases, there was a span of 13 bases. CDR3 size: 14 residues. CDR1 and CDR2 from the germline V gene are SGHRS and YFSETQ.

The chain joins TRBV5-1 to TRBJ1-5; possibly TRBD1 for D (5 bases). Between the trimmed V and J ends, which lost 0 bases and 9 bases, there was a span of 16 bases. Germline V CDR1 and CDR2: SGHRS, YFSETQ. The CDR3 covers 15 residues. CDR3 loop: CASSLEGGTTGPQHF. The CDR3 nucleotides are TGCGCCAGCAGCTTGGAGGGCGGGACTACTGGGCCCCAGCATTTT.

This clonotype was seen only a few times. This chain joins TRBV29-1 and TRBJ1-3; tentative D call: TRBD1 (5 bases). CDR1 and CDR2 (germline): SQVTM, ANQGSEA. This CDR3 is 11 amino acids long. The V end lost 4 bases, the J end lost 10 bases, and 11 bases lay between the germline ends. The CDR3 bases are TGCAGCGTTGGAGGGGAAGGAACCATATATTTT. Amino acids: CSVGGEGTIYF.

This clonotype was found a few times. The chain couples TRBV12-3 or TRBV12-4 to TRBJ2-3; D remains unclear. The CDR3 consists of 13 residues. Trimming removed 1 base from V and 10 bases from J, with 12 bases in between. The CDR3 sequence: CASSLEGLLPQYF. The CDR3 bases are TGTGCCAGCAGTTTAGAAGGGCTACTGCCGCAGTATTTT.

This clonotype showed up many times. The chain links TRBV20-1 to TRBJ1-6; D possibly corresponds to TRBD1 (6 bases). The germline V and J ends were trimmed by 3 bases and 4 bases, with 10 bases remaining between them. The germline CDR1 and CDR2 sequences are DFQATT and SNEGSKA (reference sequence). This CDR3 region has 14 residues. CDR3 coding DNA: TGCAGTGCTAGCAGGACAGCTTATAATTCACCCCTCCACTTT. Its protein product is CSASRTAYNSPLHF.

This clonotype was seen a handful of times. CDR3 amino acids: CATGQGASATNEKLFF. CDR3 bases: TGTGCCACGGGACAGGGGGCATCTGCAACTAATGAAAAACTGTTTTTT. V and J are TRBV10-3 and TRBJ1-4, with 12 bases that match TRBD1. Looked up from germline, CDR1 is ENHRY and CDR2 is SYGVKD. The V gene end was trimmed by 10 bases and the J gene end by 0 bases; junction bases not matched to a gene: 6. The CDR3 is 16 amino acids.

There are a few counts of this clonotype. The chain uses TRBV2 and TRBJ2-5; D is ambiguous. This CDR3 has 13 amino acids. The V and J ends lost 5 bases and 5 bases respectively, with 12 bases between them. Germline V gene sequence: CDR1 SNHLY, CDR2 FYNNEI. The CDR3 loop reads CASSTAPGETQYF. Written as DNA, the CDR3 is TGTGCCAGCAGTACCGCACCCGGGGAGACCCAGTACTTC.

J is TRBJ1-1 and V is TRBV6-5; D not certain. The V end lost 7 bases, the J end lost 5 bases, and 11 bases lay between the germline ends. This CDR3 contains 12 residues. Germline CDR1 MNHEY, CDR2 SVGAGI. The CDR3 spells CASITRGTEAFF. The DNA for the CDR3 is TGTGCCAGCATTACACGAGGGACTGAAGCTTTCTTT.

This clonotype was seen many times. The rearrangement joins TRBV5-1 to TRBJ2-5; either TRBD1 or TRBD2 may fit D (5 bases each). V lost 4 bases to trimming and J lost 0 bases, with 10 bases between them. CDR1 SGHRS and CDR2 YFSETQ come from the germline V gene. CDR3 length equals 14 residues. CDR3 coding DNA: TGCGCCAGCAGCCGGGACCCCGACCAAGAGACCCAGTACTTC. Translating gives CASSRDPDQETQYF.

This clonotype was observed a handful of times. The rearrangement uses TRBV4-3 and TRBJ2-1; D is perhaps TRBD1 (6 bases). Germline V CDR1 and CDR2: LGHNA, YSLEER. V was shortened by 4 bases and J by 0 bases, with 16 bases between the two germline ends. The CDR3 sequence is 17 residues long. CDR3: CASSLFTRGISYNEQFF. The CDR3, as DNA: TGCGCCAGCAGCCTATTTACAAGGGGGATCTCCTACAATGAGCAGTTCTTC.

This clonotype was found a few times. The CDR3 is CASRDLLSANYGYTF. CDR3 sequence (DNA): TGTGCCAGCAGGGACCTCCTGAGTGCTAACTATGGCTACACCTTC. The chain joins TRBV6-1 to TRBJ1-2; D not certain. CDR3 length: 15 residues. Germline loops: CDR1 MNHNS, CDR2 SASEGT. V lost 6 bases, J lost 0 bases, and 14 bases lay in between.

This clonotype was found many times. This sequence joins TRBV7-3 and TRBJ2-1; 8 bases agree with TRBD2. CDR1 and CDR2 from the germline V gene are SGHTA and FQGTGA. This CDR3 spans 15 amino acids. With 5 bases clipped from V and 0 bases from J, the junction kept 3 bases outside the gene matches. The CDR3 coding sequence is TGTGCCAGCAGCCCCCTAGCGGGCTCCTACAATGAGCAGTTCTTC. This sequence encodes CASSPLAGSYNEQFF.

This clonotype has just a few counts. The chain couples TRBV4-3 to TRBJ2-2, with D uncertain. Looked up from germline, CDR1 is LGHNA and CDR2 is YSLEER. The CDR3 runs to 18 residues. Trimming pared 1 base from V and 1 base from J, leaving 16 bases between. In DNA, the CDR3 is TGCGCCAGCAGCCAAGCGGCGTCGTCTAGGTTGAACACCGGGGAGCTGTTTTTT. Translation: CASSQAASSRLNTGELFF.

This clonotype was seen a few times. The chain links TRBV4-2 to TRBJ2-7; TRBD2 matches 7 bases. This CDR3 contains 17 residues. Germline values: CDR1 LGHNA, CDR2 YNFKEQ. V was pared by 0 bases and J by 0 bases, with 8 bases of the junction left unmatched. Here the CDR3 DNA reads TGTGCCAGCAGCCAAGATCATGGCGGGGGTAGCTCCTACGAGCAGTACGTC. Its protein product is CASSQDHGGGSSYEQYV.

This clonotype was seen only a few times. The chain is built from TRBV21-1 and TRBJ1-4; the table assigns TRBD1, which was not confirmed against the DNA. TRBV21-1 is a known pseudogene. This CDR3 has 13 residues. This CDR3 is CASKGHLHEKLFF. The CDR3 coding sequence is TGTGCCAGCAAGGGACACCTGCATGAAAAACTGTTTTTT.

This clonotype was observed at least ten times. This chain links TRBV11-2 with TRBJ1-1; TRBD1 aligns across 7 bases. The germline CDR1 and CDR2 sequences are SGHAT and FQNNGV. The CDR3 covers 14 residues. J lost 2 bases, V lost 2 bases, and 2 bases had no gene match. The CDR3 DNA is TGTGCCAGCAGCTTAACAGGGGCAAACACTGAAGCTTTCTTT. Translated: CASSLTGANTEAFF.

The chain recombines TRBV7-2 with TRBJ2-1, with 9 bases lining up with TRBD2. V dropped 2 bases and J dropped 8; count of bases not matched to a gene: 7. The germline V gene has CDR1 SGHTA and CDR2 FQGNSA. The CDR3 totals 15 residues. The CDR3: CASSLLGQRGDEQFF. The CDR3 DNA reads TGTGCCAGCAGCTTATTGGGACAGCGGGGGGATGAGCAGTTCTTC.

Only a few counts were recorded for this clonotype. This sequence joins TRBV7-9 and TRBJ1-2, with 8 bases that match TRBD1. This CDR3 region has 14 residues. In germline, CDR1 is SEHNR, CDR2 FQNEAQ (reference sequence). J lost 3 bases, V lost 10 bases, and 10 bases had no gene match. CDR3 nucleotide sequence: TGTGCCACCACCGGACAGGGTAGTGACTATGGCTACACCTTC. Translated, it gives CATTGQGSDYGYTF.

This clonotype was recorded a few times. This sequence joins TRBV5-1 and TRBJ1-2; perhaps TRBD1 as D (5 bases). The CDR3 spans 13 residues. Germline V lookup: CDR1 SGHRS, CDR2 YFSETQ. V was clipped by 6 bases and J by 3 bases, with 12 bases between them. Here the CDR3 DNA reads TGCGCCAGCACCTGGGGGTATGACTATGGCTACACCTTC. This translates into CASTWGYDYGYTF.

The chain has TRBV7-2 and TRBJ2-1; possible D gene TRBD2, 6 bases. The CDR3 totals 16 residues. The V and J ends lost 0 bases and 9 bases respectively, with 18 bases between them. Per the germline V gene, CDR1 is SGHTA and CDR2 is FQGNSA. CDR3 DNA sequence: TGTGCCAGCAGCTTAGCCCCTAGCCCCCTCGGGGGTGAGCAGTTCTTC. Protein: CASSLAPSPLGGEQFF.

This clonotype was counted only a few times. V and J are TRBV5-1 and TRBJ2-3, with a weak D call TRBD2 (5 bases). The CDR3 has 15 residues. Trimming stripped 6 bases from V and 0 bases from J, with 14 bases between. Germline V CDR1 and CDR2: SGHRS, YFSETQ. The chain's CDR3 is CASTPDSGSTDTQYF. As DNA, the CDR3 is TGCGCCAGCACCCCTGACTCGGGAAGCACAGATACGCAGTATTTT.